What follows is one TCR beta chain and its context. The target antigen is unknown. Germline CDR1 reads SGHNT; CDR2 reads YYREEE (reference sequence). V was clipped by 7 bases and J by 10 bases, with 14 bases between them. The CDR3 covers 11 residues. This specimen belongs to a study of cytomegalovirus exposure and HLA in healthy donors. Overall study results and limits: Later on, a genetic analysis was performed. It linked a missense variant in DCLRE1C with V- and J-gene trimming of TCR beta. Later on, an analysis found that several of the most significant clusters appeared to be linked to common viral pathogens, which included parvovirus B19. A later analysis associated 15,000 to 20,000 TCR beta sequences with HLA alleles at a 0.05 false discovery rate.

Primers included in the PCR were 60 Vbeta and 13 Jbeta primers. Profiling relied on immunoSEQ multiplex PCR, and the TCRdb table lists in-frame clones only, not all of them. Found here are roughly 140,000 clones, 65% to 85% of them singletons; the top ten hold less than 4%. The TCR comes from a male donor in good health and CMV-seronegative. Sequences were obtained from PBMCs. The rearrangement joins TRBV5-4 to TRBJ1-2; D is undetermined. As DNA, the CDR3 is TGTGCCAGCGTATTGTTGAGTGACTACACCTTC. Residues: CASVLLSDYTF.